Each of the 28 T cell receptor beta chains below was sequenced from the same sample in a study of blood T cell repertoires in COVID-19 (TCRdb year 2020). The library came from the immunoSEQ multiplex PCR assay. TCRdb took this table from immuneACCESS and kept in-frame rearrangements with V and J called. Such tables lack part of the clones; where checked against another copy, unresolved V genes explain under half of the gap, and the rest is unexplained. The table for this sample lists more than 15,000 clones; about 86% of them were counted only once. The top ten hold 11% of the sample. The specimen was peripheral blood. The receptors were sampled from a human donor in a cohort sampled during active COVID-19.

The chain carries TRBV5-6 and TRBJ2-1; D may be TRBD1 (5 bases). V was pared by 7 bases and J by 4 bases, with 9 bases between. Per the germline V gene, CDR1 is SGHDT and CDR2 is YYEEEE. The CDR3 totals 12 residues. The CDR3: CASGASYNEQFF. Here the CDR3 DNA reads TGTGCCAGCGGGGCGTCGTACAATGAGCAGTTCTTC.

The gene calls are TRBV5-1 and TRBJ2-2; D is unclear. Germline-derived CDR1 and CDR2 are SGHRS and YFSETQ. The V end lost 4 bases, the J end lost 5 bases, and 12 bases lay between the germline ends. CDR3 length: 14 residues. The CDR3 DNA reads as TGCGCCAGCAGCCCAGAGGCATTAACCGGGGAGCTGTTTTTT. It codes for CASSPEALTGELFF.

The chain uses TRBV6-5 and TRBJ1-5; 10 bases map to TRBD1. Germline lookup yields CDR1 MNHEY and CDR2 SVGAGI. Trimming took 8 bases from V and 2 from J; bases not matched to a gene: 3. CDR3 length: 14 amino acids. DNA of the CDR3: TGTGCCAGCTACGGGACAGGGGGCAATCAGCCCCAGCATTTT. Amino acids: CASYGTGGNQPQHF.

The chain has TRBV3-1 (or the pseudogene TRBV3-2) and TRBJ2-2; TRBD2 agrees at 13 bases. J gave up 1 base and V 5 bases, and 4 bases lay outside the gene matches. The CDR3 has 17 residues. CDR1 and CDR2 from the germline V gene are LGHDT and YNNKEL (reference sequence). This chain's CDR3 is CASSFRLAGGNTGELFF. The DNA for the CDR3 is TGTGCCAGCAGCTTTCGACTAGCGGGAGGGAACACCGGGGAGCTGTTTTTT.

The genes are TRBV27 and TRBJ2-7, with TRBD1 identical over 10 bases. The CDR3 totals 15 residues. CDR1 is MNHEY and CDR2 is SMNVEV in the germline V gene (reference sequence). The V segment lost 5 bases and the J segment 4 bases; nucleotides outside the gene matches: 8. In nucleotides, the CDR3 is TGTGCCAGCAGTGTCAGACAGGGGGCGAGTTACGAGCAGTACTTC. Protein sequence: CASSVRQGASYEQYF.

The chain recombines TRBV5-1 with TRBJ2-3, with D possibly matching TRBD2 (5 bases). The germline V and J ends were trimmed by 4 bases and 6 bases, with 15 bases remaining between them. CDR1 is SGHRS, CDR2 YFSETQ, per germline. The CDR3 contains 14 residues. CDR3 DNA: TGCGCCAGCAGCCCCCGGACTGATGTTGATACGCAGTATTTT. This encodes CASSPRTDVDTQYF.

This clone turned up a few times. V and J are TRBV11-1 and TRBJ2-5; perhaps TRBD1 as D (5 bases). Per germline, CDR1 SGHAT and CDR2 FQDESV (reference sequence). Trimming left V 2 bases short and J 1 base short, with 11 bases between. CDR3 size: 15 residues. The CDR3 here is CASSLSRVSQETQYF. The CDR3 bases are TGTGCCAGCAGCTTATCCAGGGTTAGCCAAGAGACCCAGTACTTC.

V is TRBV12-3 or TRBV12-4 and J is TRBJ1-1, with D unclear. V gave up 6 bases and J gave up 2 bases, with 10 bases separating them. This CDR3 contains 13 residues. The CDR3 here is CASSLGPNTEAFF. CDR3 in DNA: TGTGCCAGCAGCCTCGGTCCTAACACTGAAGCTTTCTTT.

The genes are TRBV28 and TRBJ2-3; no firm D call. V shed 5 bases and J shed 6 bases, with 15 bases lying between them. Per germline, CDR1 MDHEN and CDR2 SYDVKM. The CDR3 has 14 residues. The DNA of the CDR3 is TGTGCCAGCAGTATACTTAGTTCCGGGGATACGCAGTATTTT. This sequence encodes CASSILSSGDTQYF.

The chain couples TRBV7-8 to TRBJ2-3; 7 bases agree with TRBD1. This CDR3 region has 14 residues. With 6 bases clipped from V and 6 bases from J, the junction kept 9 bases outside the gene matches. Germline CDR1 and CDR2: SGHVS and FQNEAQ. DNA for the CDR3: TGTGCCAGCAGTTACAAGACAGGGAGTGATACGCAGTATTTT. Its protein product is CASSYKTGSDTQYF.

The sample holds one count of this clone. The CDR3: CASSLGTSLYEQYF. In nucleotides, the CDR3 is TGCGCCAGCAGCTTGGGGACTAGTTTGTACGAGCAGTACTTC. This chain links TRBV4-1 with TRBJ2-7, with 8 bases lining up with TRBD2. Germline V gene sequence: CDR1 MGHRA, CDR2 YSYEKL. The CDR3 has 14 amino acids. V lost 5 bases, J lost 4 bases, and 7 bases stayed unmatched.

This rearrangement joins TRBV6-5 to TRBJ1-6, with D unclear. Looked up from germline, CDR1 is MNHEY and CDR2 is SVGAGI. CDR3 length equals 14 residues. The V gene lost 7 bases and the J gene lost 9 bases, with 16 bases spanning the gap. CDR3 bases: TGTGCCAGCATCGAGGAAAGCGGGCGTTCACCCCTCCACTTT. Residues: CASIEESGRSPLHF.

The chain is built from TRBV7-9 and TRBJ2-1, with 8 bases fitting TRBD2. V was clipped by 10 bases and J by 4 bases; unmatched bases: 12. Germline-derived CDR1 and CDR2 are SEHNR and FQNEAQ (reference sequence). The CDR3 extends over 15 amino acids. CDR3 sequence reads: CAIEGREAGYNEQFF. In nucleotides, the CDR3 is TGTGCCATCGAGGGGCGGGAGGCAGGGTACAATGAGCAGTTCTTC.

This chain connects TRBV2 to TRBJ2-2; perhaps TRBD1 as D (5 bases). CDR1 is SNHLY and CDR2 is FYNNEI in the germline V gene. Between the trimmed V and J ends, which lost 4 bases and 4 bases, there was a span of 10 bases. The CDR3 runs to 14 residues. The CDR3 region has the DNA TGTGCCAGCAGTGTAGCCAGGGTCACCGGGGAGCTGTTTTTT. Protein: CASSVARVTGELFF.

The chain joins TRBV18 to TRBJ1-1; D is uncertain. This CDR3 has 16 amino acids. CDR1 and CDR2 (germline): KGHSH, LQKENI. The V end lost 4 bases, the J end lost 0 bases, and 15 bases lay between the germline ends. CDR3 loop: CASSLSQASLNTEAFF. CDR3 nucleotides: TGTGCCAGCTCACTCTCCCAGGCGTCTTTGAACACTGAAGCTTTCTTT.

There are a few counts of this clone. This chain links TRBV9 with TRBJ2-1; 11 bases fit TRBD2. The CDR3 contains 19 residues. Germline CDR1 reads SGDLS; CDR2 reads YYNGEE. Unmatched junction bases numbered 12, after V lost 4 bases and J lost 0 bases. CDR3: CASSPAGGTSGSSYNEQFF. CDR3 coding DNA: TGTGCCAGCAGCCCAGCGGGAGGTACTAGCGGGAGCTCCTACAATGAGCAGTTCTTC.

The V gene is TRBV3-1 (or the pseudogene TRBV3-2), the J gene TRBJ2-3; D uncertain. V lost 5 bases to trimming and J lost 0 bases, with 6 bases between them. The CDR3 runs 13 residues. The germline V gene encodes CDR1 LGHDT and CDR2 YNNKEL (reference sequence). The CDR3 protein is CASSARSTDTQYF. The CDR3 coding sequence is TGTGCCAGCAGCGCGCGGAGCACAGATACGCAGTATTTT.

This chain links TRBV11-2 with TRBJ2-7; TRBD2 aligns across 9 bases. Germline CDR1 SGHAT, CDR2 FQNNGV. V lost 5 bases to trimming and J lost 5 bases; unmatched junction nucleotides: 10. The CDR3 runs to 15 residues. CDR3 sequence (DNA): TGTGCCAGCAGCCCTCCGGGACTAGCTATCCACGAGCAGTACTTC. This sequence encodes CASSPPGLAIHEQYF.

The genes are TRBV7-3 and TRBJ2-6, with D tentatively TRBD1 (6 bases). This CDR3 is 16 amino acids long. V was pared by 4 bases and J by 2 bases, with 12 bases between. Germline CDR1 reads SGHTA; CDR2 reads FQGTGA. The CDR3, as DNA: TGTGCCAGCAGCTCACAGGGTCACGCTGGGGCCAACGTCCTGACTTTC. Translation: CASSSQGHAGANVLTF.

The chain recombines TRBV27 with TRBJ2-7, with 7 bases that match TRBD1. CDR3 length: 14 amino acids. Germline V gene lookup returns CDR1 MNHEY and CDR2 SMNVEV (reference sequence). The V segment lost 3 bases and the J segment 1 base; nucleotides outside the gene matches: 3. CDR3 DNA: TGTGCCAGCAGTTTCTCGGGACAGTCCTACGAGCAGTACTTC. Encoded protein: CASSFSGQSYEQYF.

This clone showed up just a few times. The CDR3 DNA reads as TGTGCCAGCAGCCAAGGGGAGGGAGGGGACAGGCCCTACAATGAGCAGTTCTTC. It codes for CASSQGEGGDRPYNEQFF. The rearrangement joins TRBV7-3 to TRBJ2-1, with D maybe TRBD1 (8 bases). The CDR3 is made up of 18 amino acids. Looked up from germline, CDR1 is SGHTA and CDR2 is FQGTGA. V lost 5 bases and J lost 2, with 22 bases in between.

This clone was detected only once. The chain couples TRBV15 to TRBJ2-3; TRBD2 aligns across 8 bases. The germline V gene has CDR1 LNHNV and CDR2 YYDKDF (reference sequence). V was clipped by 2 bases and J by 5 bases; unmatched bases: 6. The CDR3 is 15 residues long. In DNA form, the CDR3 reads TGTGCCACCAGCAGATCCGGGACTAGGGGAGATACGCAGTATTTT. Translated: CATSRSGTRGDTQYF.

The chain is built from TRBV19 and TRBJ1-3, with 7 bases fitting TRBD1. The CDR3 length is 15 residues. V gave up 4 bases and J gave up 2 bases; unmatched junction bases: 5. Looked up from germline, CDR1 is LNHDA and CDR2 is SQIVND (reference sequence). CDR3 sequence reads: CASSSLQGTGNTIYF. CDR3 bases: TGTGCCAGTAGTAGCTTACAGGGGACTGGAAACACCATATATTTT.

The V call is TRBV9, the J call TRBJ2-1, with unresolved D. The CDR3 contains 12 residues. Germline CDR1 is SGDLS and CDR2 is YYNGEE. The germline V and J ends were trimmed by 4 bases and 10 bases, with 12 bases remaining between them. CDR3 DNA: TGTGCCAGCAGCCCACGAGAAAGAGAGCAGTTCTTC. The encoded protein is CASSPREREQFF. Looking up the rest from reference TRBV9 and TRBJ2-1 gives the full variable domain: DSGVTQTPKHLITATGQRVTLRCSPRSGDLSVYWYQQSLDQGLQFLIQYYNGEERAKGNILERFSAQQFPDLHSELNLSSLELGDSALYFCASSPREREQFFGPGTRLTVL.

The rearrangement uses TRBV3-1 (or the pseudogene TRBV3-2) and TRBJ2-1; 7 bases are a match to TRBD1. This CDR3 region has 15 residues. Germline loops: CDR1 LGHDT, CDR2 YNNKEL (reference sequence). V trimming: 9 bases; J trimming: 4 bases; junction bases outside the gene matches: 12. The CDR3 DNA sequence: TGTGCCAGTACGGGACGACAGGGTTCGTACAATGAGCAGTTCTTC. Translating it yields CASTGRQGSYNEQFF.

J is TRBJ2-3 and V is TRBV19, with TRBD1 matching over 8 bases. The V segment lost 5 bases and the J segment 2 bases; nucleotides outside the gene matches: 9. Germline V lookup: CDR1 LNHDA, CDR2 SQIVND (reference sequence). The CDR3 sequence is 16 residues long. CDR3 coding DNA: TGTGCCAGTAGTCAGACGACAGGGGCCCTCACAGATACGCAGTATTTT. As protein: CASSQTTGALTDTQYF.

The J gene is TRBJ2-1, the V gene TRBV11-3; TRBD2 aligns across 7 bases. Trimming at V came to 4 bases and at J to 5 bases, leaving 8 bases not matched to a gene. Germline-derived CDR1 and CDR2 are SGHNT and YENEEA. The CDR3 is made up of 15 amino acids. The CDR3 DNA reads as TGTGCCAGCAGCTATTGGGGGGGAAAGGACAATGAGCAGTTCTTC. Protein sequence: CASSYWGGKDNEQFF.

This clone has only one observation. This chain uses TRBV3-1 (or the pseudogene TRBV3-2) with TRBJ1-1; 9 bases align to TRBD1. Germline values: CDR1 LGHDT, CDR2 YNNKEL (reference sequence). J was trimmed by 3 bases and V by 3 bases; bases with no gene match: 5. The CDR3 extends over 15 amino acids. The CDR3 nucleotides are TGTGCCAGCAGCCACCACAGGGGGCGAGACACTGAAGCTTTCTTT. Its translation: CASSHHRGRDTEAFF.